One T cell receptor (beta chain) is described in this entry. The data derive from a study of cytomegalovirus exposure and HLA in healthy donors. This CDR3 comprises 16 residues. The germline V and J ends were trimmed by 0 bases and 7 bases, with 16 bases remaining between them. The germline V gene has CDR1 MRHNA and CDR2 SNTAGT. Here immunoSEQ multiplex PCR was the method, and the copy in TCRdb shows in-frame clones only, minus some. Among about 220,000 clones, 80% to 95% were seen once, and the ten largest hold roughly 1%. This sequence joins TRBV6-4 and TRBJ2-1, with D possibly being TRBD1 (5 bases). This TCR was recovered from a young woman in good health and CMV-seronegative. The sequencing sample was made of PBMCs. CDR3 in amino acids: CASSDSSRAVGNEQFF. The CDR3 DNA follows: TGTGCCAGCAGTGACTCTTCCAGGGCAGTCGGAAATGAGCAGTTCTTC.